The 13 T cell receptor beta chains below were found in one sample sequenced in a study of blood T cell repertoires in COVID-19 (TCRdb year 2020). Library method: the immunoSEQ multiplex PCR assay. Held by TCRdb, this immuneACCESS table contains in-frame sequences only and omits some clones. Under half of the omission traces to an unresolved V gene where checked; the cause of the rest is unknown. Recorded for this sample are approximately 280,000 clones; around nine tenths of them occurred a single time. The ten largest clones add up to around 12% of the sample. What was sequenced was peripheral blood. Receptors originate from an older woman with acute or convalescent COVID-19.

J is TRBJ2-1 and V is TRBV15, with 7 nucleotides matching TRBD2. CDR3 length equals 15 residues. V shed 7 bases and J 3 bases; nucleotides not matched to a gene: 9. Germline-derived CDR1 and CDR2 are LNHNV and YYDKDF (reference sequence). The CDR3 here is CATTRELSLYNEQFF. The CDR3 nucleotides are TGTGCCACCACGCGGGAGCTTTCCCTCTACAATGAGCAGTTCTTC. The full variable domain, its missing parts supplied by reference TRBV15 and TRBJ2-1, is DAMVIQNPRYQVTQFGKPVTLSCSQTLNHNVMYWYQQKSSQAPKLLFHYYDKDFNNEADTPDNFQSRRPNTSFCFLDIRSPGLGDTAMYLCATTRELSLYNEQFFGPGTRLTVL.

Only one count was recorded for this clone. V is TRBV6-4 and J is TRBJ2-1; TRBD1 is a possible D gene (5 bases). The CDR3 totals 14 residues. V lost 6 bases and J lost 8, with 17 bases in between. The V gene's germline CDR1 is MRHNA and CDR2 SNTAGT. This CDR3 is CASSKDLGLDEQFF. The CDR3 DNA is TGTGCCAGCAGCAAGGACCTGGGGCTAGATGAGCAGTTCTTC.

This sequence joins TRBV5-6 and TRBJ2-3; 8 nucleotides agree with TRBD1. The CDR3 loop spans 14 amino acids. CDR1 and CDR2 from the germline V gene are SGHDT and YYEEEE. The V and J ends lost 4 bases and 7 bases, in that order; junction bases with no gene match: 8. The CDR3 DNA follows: TGTGCCAGCAGCATATCAGGGGGCGGCTATACGCAGTATTTT. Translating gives CASSISGGGYTQYF.

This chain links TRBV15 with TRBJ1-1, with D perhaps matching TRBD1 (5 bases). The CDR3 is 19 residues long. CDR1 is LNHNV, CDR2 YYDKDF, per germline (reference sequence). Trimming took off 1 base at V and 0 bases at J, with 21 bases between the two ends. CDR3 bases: TGTGCCACCAGCAGAGTTGAAGGGGCCCCCCGCTTCATGAACACTGAAGCTTTCTTT. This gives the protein CATSRVEGAPRFMNTEAFF.

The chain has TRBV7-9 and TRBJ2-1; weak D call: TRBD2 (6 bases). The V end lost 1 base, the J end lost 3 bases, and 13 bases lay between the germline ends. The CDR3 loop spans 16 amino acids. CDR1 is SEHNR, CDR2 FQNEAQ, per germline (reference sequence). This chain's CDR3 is CASSLVPGEIYNEQFF. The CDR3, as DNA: TGTGCCAGCAGCTTAGTACCGGGGGAGATCTACAATGAGCAGTTCTTC.

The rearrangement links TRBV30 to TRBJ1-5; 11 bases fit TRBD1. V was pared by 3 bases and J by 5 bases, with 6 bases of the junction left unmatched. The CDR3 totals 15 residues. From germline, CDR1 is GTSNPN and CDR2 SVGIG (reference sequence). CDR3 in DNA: TGTGCCTGGAGATCCGGACAGGGGGCTTATCAGCCCCAGCATTTT. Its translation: CAWRSGQGAYQPQHF.

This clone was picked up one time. CDR3 nucleotides: TGTGCCAGCAGCTTAGAACAGGCCACTGAAGCTTTCTTT. Its protein product is CASSLEQATEAFF. The chain couples TRBV7-9 to TRBJ1-1, with D possibly being TRBD1 (5 bases). The ends were cut back, 1 base at V and 4 bases at J, with 7 bases in the middle. Germline V gene sequence: CDR1 SEHNR, CDR2 FQNEAQ (reference sequence). CDR3 length: 13 residues.

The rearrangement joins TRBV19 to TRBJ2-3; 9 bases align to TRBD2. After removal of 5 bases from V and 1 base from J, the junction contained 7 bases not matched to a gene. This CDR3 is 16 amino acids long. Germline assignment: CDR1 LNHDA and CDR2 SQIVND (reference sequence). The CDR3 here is CASSPMERGGTDTQYF. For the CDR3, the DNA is TGTGCCAGTAGTCCAATGGAGCGGGGGGGCACAGATACGCAGTATTTT.

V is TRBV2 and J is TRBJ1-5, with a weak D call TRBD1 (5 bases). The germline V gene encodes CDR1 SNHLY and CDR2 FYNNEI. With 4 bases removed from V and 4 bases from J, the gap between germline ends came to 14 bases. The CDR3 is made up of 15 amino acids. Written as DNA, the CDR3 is TGTGCCAGCAGTGGGAGAAGGGGACTTAATCAGCCCCAGCATTTT. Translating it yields CASSGRRGLNQPQHF.

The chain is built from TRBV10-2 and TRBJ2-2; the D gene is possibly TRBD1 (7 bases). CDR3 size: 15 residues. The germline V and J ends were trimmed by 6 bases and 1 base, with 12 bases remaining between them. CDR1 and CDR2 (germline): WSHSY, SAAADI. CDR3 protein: CASRAGTVNTGELFF. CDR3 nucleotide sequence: TGCGCCAGCAGGGCGGGGACAGTGAACACCGGGGAGCTGTTTTTT.

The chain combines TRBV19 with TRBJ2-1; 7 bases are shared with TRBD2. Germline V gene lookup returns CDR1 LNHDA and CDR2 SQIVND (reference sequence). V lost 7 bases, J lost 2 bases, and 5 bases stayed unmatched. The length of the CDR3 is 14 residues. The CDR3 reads CASMETSTYNEQFF. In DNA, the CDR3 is TGTGCCAGTATGGAGACTAGCACCTACAATGAGCAGTTCTTC.

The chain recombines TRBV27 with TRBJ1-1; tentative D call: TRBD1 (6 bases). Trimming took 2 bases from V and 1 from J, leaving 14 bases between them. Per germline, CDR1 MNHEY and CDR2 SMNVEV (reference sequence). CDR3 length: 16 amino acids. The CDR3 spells CASSLISGGWNTEAFF. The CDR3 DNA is TGTGCCAGCAGTTTAATTTCGGGGGGCTGGAACACTGAAGCTTTCTTT.

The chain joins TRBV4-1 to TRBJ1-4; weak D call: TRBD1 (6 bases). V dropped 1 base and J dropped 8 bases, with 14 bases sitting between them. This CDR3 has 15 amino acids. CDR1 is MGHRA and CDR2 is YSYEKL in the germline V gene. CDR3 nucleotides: TGCGCCAGCAGCCAAGCTCCGGGACACGGCGAAAAACTGTTTTTT. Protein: CASSQAPGHGEKLFF.